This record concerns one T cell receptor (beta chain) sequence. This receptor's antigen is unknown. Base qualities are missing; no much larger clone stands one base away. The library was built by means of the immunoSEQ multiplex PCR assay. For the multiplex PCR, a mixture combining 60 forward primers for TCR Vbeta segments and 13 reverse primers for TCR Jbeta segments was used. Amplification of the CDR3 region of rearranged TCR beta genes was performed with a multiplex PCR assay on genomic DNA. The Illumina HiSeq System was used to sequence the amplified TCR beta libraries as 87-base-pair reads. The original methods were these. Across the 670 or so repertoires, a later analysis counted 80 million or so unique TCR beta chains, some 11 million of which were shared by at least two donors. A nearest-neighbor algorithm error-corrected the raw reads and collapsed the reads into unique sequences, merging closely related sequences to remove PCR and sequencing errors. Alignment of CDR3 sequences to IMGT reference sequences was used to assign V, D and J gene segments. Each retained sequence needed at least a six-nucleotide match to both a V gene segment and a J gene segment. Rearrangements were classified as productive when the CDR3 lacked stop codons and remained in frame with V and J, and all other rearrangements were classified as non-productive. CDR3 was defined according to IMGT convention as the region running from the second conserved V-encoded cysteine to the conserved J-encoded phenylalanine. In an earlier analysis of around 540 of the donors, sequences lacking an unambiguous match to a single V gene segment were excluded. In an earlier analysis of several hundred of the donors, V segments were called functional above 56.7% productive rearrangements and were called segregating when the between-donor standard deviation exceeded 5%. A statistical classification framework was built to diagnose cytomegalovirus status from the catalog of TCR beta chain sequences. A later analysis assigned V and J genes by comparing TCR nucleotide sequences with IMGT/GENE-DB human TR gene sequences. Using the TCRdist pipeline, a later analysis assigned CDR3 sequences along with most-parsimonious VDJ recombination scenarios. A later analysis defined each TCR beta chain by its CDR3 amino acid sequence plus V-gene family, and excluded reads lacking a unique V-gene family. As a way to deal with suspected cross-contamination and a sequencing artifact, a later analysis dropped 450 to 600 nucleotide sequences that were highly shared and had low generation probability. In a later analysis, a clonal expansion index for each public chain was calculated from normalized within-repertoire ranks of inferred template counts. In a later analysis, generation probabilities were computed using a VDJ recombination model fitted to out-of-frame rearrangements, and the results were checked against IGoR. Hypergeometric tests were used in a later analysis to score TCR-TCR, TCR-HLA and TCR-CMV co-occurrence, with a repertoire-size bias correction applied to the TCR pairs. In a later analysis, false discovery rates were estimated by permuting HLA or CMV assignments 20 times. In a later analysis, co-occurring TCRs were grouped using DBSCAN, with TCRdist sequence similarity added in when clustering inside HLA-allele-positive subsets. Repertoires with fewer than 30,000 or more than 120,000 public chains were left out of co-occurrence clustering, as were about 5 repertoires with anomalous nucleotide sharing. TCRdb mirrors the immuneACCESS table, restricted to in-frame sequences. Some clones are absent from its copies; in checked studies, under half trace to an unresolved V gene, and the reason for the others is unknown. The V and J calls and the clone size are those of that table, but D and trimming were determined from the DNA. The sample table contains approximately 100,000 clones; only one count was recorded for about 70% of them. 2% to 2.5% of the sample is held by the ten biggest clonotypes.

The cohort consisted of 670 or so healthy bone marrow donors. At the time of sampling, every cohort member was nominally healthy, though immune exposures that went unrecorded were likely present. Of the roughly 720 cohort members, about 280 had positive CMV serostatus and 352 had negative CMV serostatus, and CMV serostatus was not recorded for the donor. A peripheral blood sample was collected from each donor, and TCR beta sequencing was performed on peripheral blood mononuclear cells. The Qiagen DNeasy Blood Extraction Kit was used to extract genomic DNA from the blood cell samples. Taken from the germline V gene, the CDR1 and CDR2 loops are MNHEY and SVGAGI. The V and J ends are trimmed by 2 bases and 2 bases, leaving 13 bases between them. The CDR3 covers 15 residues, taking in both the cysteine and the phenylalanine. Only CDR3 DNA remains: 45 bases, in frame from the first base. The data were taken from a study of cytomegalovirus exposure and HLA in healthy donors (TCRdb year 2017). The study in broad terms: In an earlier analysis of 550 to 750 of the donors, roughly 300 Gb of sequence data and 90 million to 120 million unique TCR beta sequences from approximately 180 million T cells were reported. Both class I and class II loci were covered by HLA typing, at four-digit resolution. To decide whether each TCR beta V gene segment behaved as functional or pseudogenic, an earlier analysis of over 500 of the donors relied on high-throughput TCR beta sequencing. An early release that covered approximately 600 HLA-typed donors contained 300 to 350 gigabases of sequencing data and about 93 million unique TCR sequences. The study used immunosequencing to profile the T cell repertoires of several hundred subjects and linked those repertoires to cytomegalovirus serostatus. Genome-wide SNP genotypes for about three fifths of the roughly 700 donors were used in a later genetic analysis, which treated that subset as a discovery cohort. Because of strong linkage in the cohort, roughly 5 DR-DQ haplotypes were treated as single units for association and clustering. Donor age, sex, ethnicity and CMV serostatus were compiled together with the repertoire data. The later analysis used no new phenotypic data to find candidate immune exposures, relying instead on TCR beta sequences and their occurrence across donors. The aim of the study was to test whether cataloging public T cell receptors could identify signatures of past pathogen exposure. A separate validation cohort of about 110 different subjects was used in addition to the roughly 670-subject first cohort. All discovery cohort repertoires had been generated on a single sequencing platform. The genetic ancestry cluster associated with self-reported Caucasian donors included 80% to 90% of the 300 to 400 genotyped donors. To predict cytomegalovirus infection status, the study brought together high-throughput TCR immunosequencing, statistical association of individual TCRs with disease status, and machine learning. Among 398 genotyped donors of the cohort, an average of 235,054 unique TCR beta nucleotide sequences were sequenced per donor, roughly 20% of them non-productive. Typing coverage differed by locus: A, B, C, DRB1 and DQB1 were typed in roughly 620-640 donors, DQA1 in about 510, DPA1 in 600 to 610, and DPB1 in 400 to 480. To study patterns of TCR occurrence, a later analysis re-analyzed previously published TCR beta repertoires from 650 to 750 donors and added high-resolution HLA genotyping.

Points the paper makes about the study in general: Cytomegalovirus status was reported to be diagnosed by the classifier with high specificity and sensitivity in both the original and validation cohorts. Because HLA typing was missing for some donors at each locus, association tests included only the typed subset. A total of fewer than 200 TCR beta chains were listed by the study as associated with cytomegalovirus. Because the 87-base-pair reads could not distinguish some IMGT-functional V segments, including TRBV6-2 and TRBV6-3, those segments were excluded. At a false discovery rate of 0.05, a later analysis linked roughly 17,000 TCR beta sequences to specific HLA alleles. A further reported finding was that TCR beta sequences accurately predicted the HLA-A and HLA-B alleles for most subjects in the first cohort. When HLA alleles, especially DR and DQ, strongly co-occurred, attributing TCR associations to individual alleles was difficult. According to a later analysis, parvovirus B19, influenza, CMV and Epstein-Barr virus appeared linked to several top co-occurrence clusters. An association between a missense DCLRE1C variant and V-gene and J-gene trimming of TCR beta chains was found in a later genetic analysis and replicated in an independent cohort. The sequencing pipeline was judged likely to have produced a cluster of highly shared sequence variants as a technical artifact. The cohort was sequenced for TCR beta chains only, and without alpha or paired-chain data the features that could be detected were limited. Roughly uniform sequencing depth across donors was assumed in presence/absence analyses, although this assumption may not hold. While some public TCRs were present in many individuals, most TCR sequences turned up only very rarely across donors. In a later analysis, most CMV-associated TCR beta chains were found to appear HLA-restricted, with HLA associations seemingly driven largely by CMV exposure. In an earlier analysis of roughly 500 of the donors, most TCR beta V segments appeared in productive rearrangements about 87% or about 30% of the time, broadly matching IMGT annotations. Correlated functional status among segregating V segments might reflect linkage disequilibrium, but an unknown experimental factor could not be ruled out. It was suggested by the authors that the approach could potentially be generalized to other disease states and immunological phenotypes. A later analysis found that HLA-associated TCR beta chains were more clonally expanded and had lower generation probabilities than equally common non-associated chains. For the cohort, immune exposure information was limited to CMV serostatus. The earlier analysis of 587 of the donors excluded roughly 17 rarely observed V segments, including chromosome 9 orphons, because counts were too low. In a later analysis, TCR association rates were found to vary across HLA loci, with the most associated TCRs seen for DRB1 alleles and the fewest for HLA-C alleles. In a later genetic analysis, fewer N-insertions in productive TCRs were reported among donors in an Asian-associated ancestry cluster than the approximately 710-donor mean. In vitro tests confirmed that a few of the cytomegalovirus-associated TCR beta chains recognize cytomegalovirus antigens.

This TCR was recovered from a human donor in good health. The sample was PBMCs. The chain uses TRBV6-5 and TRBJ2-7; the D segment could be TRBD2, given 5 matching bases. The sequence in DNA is TGTGCCAGCAGTTACAGTTACGGGGAAACCTACGAGCAGTACTTC. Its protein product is CASSYSYGETYEQYF.